This T cell receptor (beta chain) emerged from a study of OX40 agonist ivuxolimab in advanced cancers. Looking at the study overall: An agonistic anti-OX40 (CD134) antibody, ivuxolimab, was used to treat the patients. The patients received ivuxolimab by intravenous route every 2 weeks at 0.01 to 10 mg/kg.

J lost 3 bases, V lost 5 bases, and 12 bases had no gene match. Germline CDR1 is SGHAT and CDR2 is FQNNGV. The CDR3 is 17 amino acids. General study findings and limits: At doses 0.1 to 3.0 mg/kg, CD4+ and CD8+ clones expanded.

As regards this clone: Its matching antigen is unknown.

Method: immunoSEQ multiplex PCR; TCRdb's copy keeps in-frame clones and lacks some. The table lists approximately 76,000 clones, about nine tenths of them singletons. The source is an adult with an advanced solid tumor such as melanoma, head and neck, liver or kidney cancer. The specimen was CD4+ or CD8+ T cells sorted from blood, collected in a trial of the OX40 agonist ivuxolimab. The rearrangement links TRBV11-2 to TRBJ1-5; 8 bases are shared with TRBD1. The CDR3 loop is CASSTLVRQGINQPQHF. CDR3 DNA sequence: TGTGCCAGCAGCACCTTGGTTAGACAGGGGATCAATCAGCCCCAGCATTTT.